These 30 T cell receptor beta chains came from one sample sequenced in a study of T cell responses to AZD1222 COVID-19 vaccine. Data came from immunoSEQ multiplex PCR; TCRdb stores just in-frame clones and leaves some out. The sample yields 140,000 to 150,000 clones, approximately 92% seen once. The source material was peripheral blood, sampled on day 0 of AZD1222 vaccination. The receptor set was obtained from an adult in good health.

CDR3 in amino acids: CASSLVERQGPIPGYTF. In DNA form, the CDR3 reads TGTGCCAGCAGTCTAGTAGAGAGACAGGGTCCTATCCCCGGCTACACCTTC. J is TRBJ1-2 and V is TRBV27, with 7 positions matching TRBD1. CDR3 length equals 17 residues. Losses at the gene ends were 5 bases for V and 8 bases for J; bases not matched to a gene: 20. Germline V gene sequence: CDR1 MNHEY, CDR2 SMNVEV (reference sequence).

The chain couples TRBV4-1 to TRBJ1-2, with D hard to call. The CDR3 loop spans 14 amino acids. Germline V gene sequence: CDR1 MGHRA, CDR2 YSYEKL. V shed 2 bases and J shed 7 bases, with 14 bases lying between them. CDR3 residues: CASSQPGRVGGYTF. CDR3 sequence (DNA): TGCGCCAGCAGCCAACCTGGGAGGGTCGGTGGCTACACCTTC.

This rearrangement joins TRBV6-5 to TRBJ2-7; D is unresolved. The V gene's germline CDR1 is MNHEY and CDR2 SVGAGI. The length of the CDR3 is 14 residues. Trimming stripped 6 bases from V and 5 bases from J, with 17 bases between. The CDR3 DNA reads TGTGCCAGCAGAAGGCAGGCTGGCCCCAACGAGCAGTACTTC. This gives the protein CASRRQAGPNEQYF.

The chain has TRBV13 and TRBJ2-5; D unclear. V was pared by 0 bases and J by 4 bases, with 6 bases between. CDR1 is PRHDT, CDR2 FYEKMQ, per germline (reference sequence). CDR3 length: 13 amino acids. The CDR3 DNA reads TGTGCCAGCAGCTTAGGCTCTCTAGAGACCCAGTACTTC. This sequence encodes CASSLGSLETQYF. Looking up the rest from reference TRBV13 and TRBJ2-5 gives the full variable domain: AAGVIQSPRHLIKEKRETATLKCYPIPRHDTVYWYQQGPGQDPQFLISFYEKMQSDKGSIPDRFSAQQFSDYHSELNMSSLELGDSALYFCASSLGSLETQYFGPGTRLLVL.

The chain has TRBV28 and TRBJ1-5; D call uncertain. The germline V gene encodes CDR1 MDHEN and CDR2 SYDVKM. The CDR3 consists of 12 residues. The ends were cut back, 5 bases at V and 8 bases at J, with 10 bases in the middle. This CDR3 is CASSPLNEPQHF. Here the CDR3 DNA reads TGTGCCAGCAGTCCCCTTAACGAGCCCCAGCATTTT.

This chain connects TRBV30 to TRBJ1-4; D possibly corresponds to TRBD1 (5 bases). Germline V gene lookup returns CDR1 GTSNPN and CDR2 SVGIG (reference sequence). This CDR3 spans 13 amino acids. V was pared by 5 bases and J by 7 bases, with 14 bases between. The DNA of the CDR3 is TGTGCCTGGGACGCAGGGAGCGGTGAAAAACTGTTTTTT. Encoded protein: CAWDAGSGEKLFF. The full variable domain, in which reference TRBV30 and TRBJ1-4 provide the parts outside the CDR3, is SQTIHQWPATLVQPVGSPLSLECTVEGTSNPNLYWYRQAAGRGLQLLFYSVGIGQISSEVPQNLSASRPQDRQFILSSKKLLLSDSGFYLCAWDAGSGEKLFFGSGTQLSVL.

The chain is built from TRBV6-5 and TRBJ2-1, with TRBD1 matching 9 bases. V lost 6 bases, J lost 9 bases, and 6 bases stayed unmatched. CDR1 and CDR2 from the germline V gene are MNHEY and SVGAGI. The CDR3 sequence is 13 residues long. Written as DNA, the CDR3 is TGTGCCAGCAGCGGACAGGGGTCCGGTGAGCAGTTCTTC. Its translation: CASSGQGSGEQFF.

J is TRBJ1-3 and V is TRBV9, with D maybe TRBD1 (5 bases). Trimming left V 2 bases short and J 2 bases short, with 8 bases between. Germline V gene sequence: CDR1 SGDLS, CDR2 YYNGEE. The CDR3 consists of 14 residues. In DNA form, the CDR3 reads TGTGCCAGCAGCGTCTGGGGGGCTGGAAACACCATATATTTT. This codes for CASSVWGAGNTIYF.

The CDR3 DNA reads TGTGCCAGCAGAGGGGAGGGCTACACCTTC. This codes for CASRGEGYTF. The V gene is TRBV6-5, the J gene TRBJ1-2, with D possibly being TRBD1 (5 bases). Per the germline V gene, CDR1 is MNHEY and CDR2 is SVGAGI. The V end lost 6 bases, the J end lost 8 bases, and 7 bases lay between the germline ends. The CDR3 spans 10 residues.

This clone was picked up a small number of times. The genes are TRBV28 and TRBJ2-7; TRBD1 is a possible D gene (6 bases). The CDR3 is made up of 14 amino acids. CDR1 and CDR2 from the germline V gene are MDHEN and SYDVKM. V dropped 5 bases and J dropped 6 bases, with 17 bases sitting between them. CDR3 sequence: CASSPRVEGGEQYF. Here the CDR3 DNA reads TGTGCCAGCAGTCCCCGGGTAGAAGGGGGCGAGCAGTACTTC.

On this clone itself: Other DNA sequences in the sample encode the same CDR3. The rearrangement links TRBV30 to TRBJ1-1, with a weak D call TRBD1 (6 bases). The ends were cut back, 3 bases at V and 1 base at J, with 9 bases in the middle. The CDR3 is 13 residues long. Germline CDR1 reads GTSNPN; CDR2 reads SVGIG (reference sequence). Here the CDR3 reads CAWSVRGNTEAFF. The CDR3 DNA sequence: TGTGCCTGGAGCGTCAGGGGGAACACTGAAGCTTTCTTT.

The CDR3 protein is CATSAPGKRGEQFF. CDR3 sequence (DNA): TGTGCCACCAGTGCCCCCGGTAAGCGGGGTGAGCAGTTCTTC. The chain recombines TRBV24-1 with TRBJ2-1; 7 positions agree with TRBD2. V lost 5 bases, J lost 9 bases, and 9 bases stayed unmatched. Germline V CDR1 and CDR2: KGHDR, SFDVKD. The CDR3 contains 14 residues.

The chain is built from TRBV11-2 and TRBJ2-1; D perhaps matches TRBD1 (6 bases). The CDR3 loop spans 15 amino acids. The V gene's germline CDR1 is SGHAT and CDR2 FQNNGV. The V end was cut by 0 bases, the J end by 5 bases, with 11 bases between. CDR3 residues: CASSLDRGPHNEQFF. CDR3 nucleotides: TGTGCCAGCAGCTTAGACAGGGGACCCCACAATGAGCAGTTCTTC.

The gene calls are TRBV7-3 and TRBJ2-7; TRBD1 agrees at 9 bases. Trimming removed 3 bases from V and 8 bases from J; junction bases left unmatched: 5. Germline values: CDR1 SGHTA, CDR2 FQGTGA. CDR3 length equals 13 residues. The CDR3 loop reads CASSLGQGRKQYF. Written as DNA, the CDR3 is TGTGCCAGCAGCTTGGGACAGGGTAGGAAGCAGTACTTC.

This chain links TRBV29-1 with TRBJ1-1; D possibly corresponds to TRBD1 (6 bases). Germline V CDR1 and CDR2: SQVTM, ANQGSEA. The CDR3 has 12 amino acids. V lost 2 bases to trimming and J lost 4 bases, with 8 bases between them. The CDR3 nucleotides read TGCAGCGTTGAAACAGGGTTCACTGAAGCTTTCTTT. As protein: CSVETGFTEAFF.

The rearrangement joins TRBV5-6 to TRBJ2-2, with 9 bases aligning to TRBD1. The CDR3 spans 15 residues. The junction had 5 bases not matched to a gene; V was cut back by 2 bases and J by 6 bases. In germline, CDR1 is SGHDT, CDR2 YYEEEE. The CDR3 is CASSFLQGASGELFF. CDR3 coding DNA: TGTGCCAGCAGCTTTTTACAGGGGGCATCCGGGGAGCTGTTTTTT.

The genes are TRBV29-1 and TRBJ1-3, with D perhaps matching TRBD1 (5 bases). This CDR3 comprises 11 residues. V gave up 7 bases and J gave up 4 bases, with 8 bases separating them. In germline, CDR1 is SQVTM, CDR2 ANQGSEA. Written as DNA, the CDR3 is TGCAGCGGTAGACAGGGAAACACCATATATTTT. This encodes CSGRQGNTIYF.

The chain is built from TRBV19 and TRBJ2-7, with D perhaps matching TRBD1 or TRBD2 (5 bases each). V was cut by 4 bases and J by 5 bases, with 6 bases left in between. CDR3 length equals 11 residues. Germline lookup yields CDR1 LNHDA and CDR2 SQIVND (reference sequence). The chain's CDR3 is CASSRGNEQYF. The CDR3 DNA is TGTGCCAGTAGTAGGGGGAACGAGCAGTACTTC.

This chain uses TRBV19 with TRBJ1-5; 9 nucleotides align to TRBD1. The ends lost 5 bases at V and 7 bases at J; junction bases unmatched: 12. Germline CDR1 is LNHDA and CDR2 is SQIVND (reference sequence). The CDR3 covers 16 residues. CDR3 sequence reads: CASSSRTGGRGQPQHF. The CDR3 DNA follows: TGTGCCAGTAGTTCCCGAACAGGGGGCAGGGGCCAGCCCCAGCATTTT. Full variable domain (outside the CDR3, taken from reference TRBV19 and TRBJ1-5): DGGITQSPKYLFRKEGQNVTLSCEQNLNHDAMYWYRQDPGQGLRLIYYSQIVNDFQKGDIAEGYSVSREKKESFPLTVTSAQKNPTAFYLCASSSRTGGRGQPQHFGDGTRLSIL.

The J gene is TRBJ2-7, the V gene TRBV5-4; 12 bases match TRBD1. After removal of 5 bases from V and 6 bases from J, the junction contained 6 bases not matched to a gene. Germline lookup yields CDR1 SGHNT and CDR2 YYREEE (reference sequence). The CDR3 is 14 amino acids. CDR3 amino acids: CASRAGTGGFEQYF. As DNA, the CDR3 is TGTGCCAGCAGAGCCGGGACAGGGGGCTTCGAGCAGTACTTC. The full variable domain, rest sourced from reference TRBV5-4 and TRBJ2-7, is ETGVTQSPTHLIKTRGQQVTLRCSSQSGHNTVSWYQQALGQGPQFIFQYYREEENGRGNFPPRFSGLQFPNYSSELNVNALELDDSALYLCASRAGTGGFEQYFGPGTRLTVT.

The J gene is TRBJ2-2, the V gene TRBV4-1; possibly TRBD2 for D (5 bases). The V gene lost 3 bases and the J gene lost 3 bases, with 8 bases spanning the gap. The germline gives CDR1 MGHRA, CDR2 YSYEKL. The length of the CDR3 is 14 residues. The CDR3 DNA is TGCGCCAGCAGCCAGAGGGCGGACACCGGGGAGCTGTTTTTT. Translated: CASSQRADTGELFF.

The chain has TRBV2 and TRBJ2-7; D gene ambiguous. V was trimmed by 6 bases and J by 4 bases, leaving 16 bases between them. Germline-derived CDR1 and CDR2 are SNHLY and FYNNEI. CDR3 size: 14 residues. DNA for the CDR3: TGTGCCAGCAGCCCACGTCCTGCAGTATACGAGCAGTACTTC. The encoded protein is CASSPRPAVYEQYF. Full variable domain (rest looked up from reference TRBV2 and TRBJ2-7): EPEVTQTPSHQVTQMGQEVILRCVPISNHLYFYWYRQILGQKVEFLVSFYNNEISEKSEIFDDQFSVERPDGSNFTLKIRSTKLEDSAMYFCASSPRPAVYEQYFGPGTRLTVT.

The chain links TRBV5-1 to TRBJ2-3; D is undetermined. Germline V gene lookup returns CDR1 SGHRS and CDR2 YFSETQ. V gave up 7 bases and J gave up 5 bases, with 17 bases separating them. This CDR3 is built from 14 residues. The CDR3 nucleotides are TGCGCCAGCCTATCCGGAGTCCTCGGAGATACGCAGTATTTT. Protein: CASLSGVLGDTQYF.

The chain employs TRBV6-5 and TRBJ1-6; D is possibly TRBD1 (5 bases). V was clipped by 8 bases and J by 5 bases, with 10 bases between them. CDR1 MNHEY and CDR2 SVGAGI come from the germline V gene. The CDR3 is 13 residues long. DNA of the CDR3: TGTGCCAGCCGGGGGGAGAATAATTCACCCCTCCACTTT. Amino acid sequence: CASRGENNSPLHF.

The chain uses TRBV6-6 and TRBJ2-3, with D possibly being TRBD1 or TRBD2 (6 bases each). The CDR3 totals 15 residues. V dropped 1 base and J dropped 6 bases, with 14 bases sitting between them. Germline CDR1 MNHNY, CDR2 SVGAGI (reference sequence). The CDR3 loop is CASSYFKTGRDTQYF. For the CDR3, the DNA is TGTGCCAGCAGTTACTTCAAAACAGGGAGGGATACGCAGTATTTT.

The V and J genes are TRBV15 and TRBJ1-2; D not resolved. This CDR3 is 15 amino acids long. Germline CDR1 reads LNHNV; CDR2 reads YYDKDF (reference sequence). The ends were cut back, 1 base at V and 0 bases at J, with 9 bases in the middle. For the CDR3, the DNA is TGTGCCACCAGCAGAGGGGCCAGCTCTAACTATGGCTACACCTTC. This encodes CATSRGASSNYGYTF.

The chain combines TRBV27 with TRBJ1-1; D is undetermined. The CDR3 covers 15 residues. Trimming stripped 4 bases from V and 4 bases from J, with 16 bases between. Looked up from germline, CDR1 is MNHEY and CDR2 is SMNVEV (reference sequence). CDR3 sequence: CASSSSGRSGTEAFF. Written as DNA, the CDR3 is TGTGCCAGCAGTTCCTCAGGACGGTCGGGCACTGAAGCTTTCTTT.

The chain combines TRBV6-5 with TRBJ2-7, with unresolved D. Trimming pared 6 bases from V and 2 bases from J, leaving 8 bases between. The CDR3 spans 12 residues. From germline, CDR1 is MNHEY and CDR2 SVGAGI. CDR3: CASSREPYEQYF. The CDR3, as DNA: TGTGCCAGCAGCCGCGAGCCCTACGAGCAGTACTTC.

V and J are TRBV15 and TRBJ2-7; the D is unclear. Germline assignment: CDR1 LNHNV and CDR2 YYDKDF (reference sequence). Trimming stripped 0 bases from V and 6 bases from J, with 15 bases between. This CDR3 is built from 15 residues. The CDR3 bases are TGTGCCACCAGCAGAGATCGTGGATGGGGTAGCGAGCAGTACTTC. Translation gives CATSRDRGWGSEQYF.

V and J are TRBV6-1 and TRBJ2-7; TRBD1 agrees at 9 bases. V trimming: 2 bases; J trimming: 3 bases; junction bases outside the gene matches: 5. The CDR3 sequence is 15 residues long. Germline V gene data show CDR1 as MNHNS and CDR2 as SASEGT. The CDR3 sequence is CASSELEGQGYEQYF. The CDR3 region has the DNA TGTGCCAGCAGTGAACTTGAGGGACAGGGCTACGAGCAGTACTTC.